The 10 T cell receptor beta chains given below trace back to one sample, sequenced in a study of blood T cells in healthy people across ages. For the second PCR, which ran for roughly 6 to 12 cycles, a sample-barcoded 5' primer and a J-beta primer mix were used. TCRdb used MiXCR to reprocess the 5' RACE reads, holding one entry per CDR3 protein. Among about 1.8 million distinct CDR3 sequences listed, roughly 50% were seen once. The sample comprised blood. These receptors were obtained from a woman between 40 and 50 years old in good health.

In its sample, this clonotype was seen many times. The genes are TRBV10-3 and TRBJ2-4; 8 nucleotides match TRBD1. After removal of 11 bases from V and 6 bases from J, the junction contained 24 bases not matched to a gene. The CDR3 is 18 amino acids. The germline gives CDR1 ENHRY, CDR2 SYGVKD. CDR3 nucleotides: TGTGCCGTCTCGTCTGTGGGCGGGAACCGGGACAGGCTAAACATTCAGTACTTC. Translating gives CAVSSVGGNRDRLNIQYF.

The CDR3 nucleotides are TGTGCCAGCAGTACCGGGCGGTCCTACAATGAGCAGTACTTC. It codes for CASSTGRSYNEQYF. The gene calls are TRBV7-9 and TRBJ2-1; the D is unclear. The J call is doubtful: the DNA matches TRBJ2-7 better. Germline assignment: CDR1 SEHNR and CDR2 FQNEAQ (reference sequence). The CDR3 loop spans 14 amino acids.

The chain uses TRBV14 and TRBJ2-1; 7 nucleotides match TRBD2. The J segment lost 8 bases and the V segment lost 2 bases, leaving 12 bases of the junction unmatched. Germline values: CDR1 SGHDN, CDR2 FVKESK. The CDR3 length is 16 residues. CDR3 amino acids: CASSQSGVSGADEQFF. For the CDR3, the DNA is TGTGCCAGCAGCCAATCCGGGGTGAGCGGGGCCGATGAGCAGTTCTTC.

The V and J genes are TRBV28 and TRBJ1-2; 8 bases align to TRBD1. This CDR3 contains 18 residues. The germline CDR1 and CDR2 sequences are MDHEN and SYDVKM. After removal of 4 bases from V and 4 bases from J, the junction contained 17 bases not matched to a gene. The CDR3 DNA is TGTGCCAGCAGTTCCCCTGCATCAGGACAGGGAACTACCTATGGCTACACCTTC. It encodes CASSSPASGQGTTYGYTF.

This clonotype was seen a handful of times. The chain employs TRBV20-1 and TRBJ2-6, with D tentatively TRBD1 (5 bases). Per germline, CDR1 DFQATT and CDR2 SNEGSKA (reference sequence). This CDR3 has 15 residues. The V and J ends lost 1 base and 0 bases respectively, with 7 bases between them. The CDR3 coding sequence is TGCAGTGCTAGAGCCGACAGCTCTGGGGCCAACGTCCTGACTTTC. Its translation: CSARADSSGANVLTF.

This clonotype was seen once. Here the CDR3 DNA reads TGCAGCGTGCTACAGGGGGCAGGCGGTGAAGCTTTCTTT. It specifies CSVLQGAGGEAFF. This chain uses TRBV29-1 with TRBJ1-1; TRBD1 agrees at 9 bases. The length of the CDR3 is 13 residues. V trimming: 6 bases; J trimming: 7 bases; junction bases outside the gene matches: 9. CDR1 SQVTM and CDR2 ANQGSEA come from the germline V gene.

This CDR3 is CASSQDLSGAGEKLFF. CDR3 coding DNA: TGTGCCAGCAGCCAAGATCTGTCGGGGGCTGGGGAAAAACTGTTTTTT. V gene TRBV4-2 combines with J gene TRBJ1-4, with D possibly matching TRBD1 (6 bases). Trimming left V 0 bases short and J 8 bases short, with 16 bases between. The germline V gene has CDR1 LGHNA and CDR2 YNFKEQ. CDR3 length: 16 amino acids.

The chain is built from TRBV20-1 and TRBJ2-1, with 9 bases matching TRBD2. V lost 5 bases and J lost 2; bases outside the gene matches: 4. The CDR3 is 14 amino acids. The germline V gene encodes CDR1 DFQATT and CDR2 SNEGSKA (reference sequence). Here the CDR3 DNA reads TGCAGTGCTGGGACTAGCATCCCCTACAATGAGCAGTTCTTC. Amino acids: CSAGTSIPYNEQFF.

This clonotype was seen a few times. Here the CDR3 DNA reads TGCGCCAGCAGCTATCCCAGGGGCTCTGGGGCCAACGTCCTGACTTTC. Its protein is CASSYPRGSGANVLTF. The chain has TRBV5-1 and TRBJ2-6, with D possibly being TRBD1 (6 bases). The CDR3 sequence is 16 residues long. V was clipped by 3 bases and J by 0 bases, with 10 bases between them. CDR1 is SGHRS and CDR2 is YFSETQ in the germline V gene. Supplemented by reference TRBV5-1 and TRBJ2-6, the full variable domain reads KAGVTQTPRYLIKTRGQQVTLSCSPISGHRSVSWYQQTPGQGLQFLFEYFSETQRNKGNFPGRFSGRQFSNSRSEMNVSTLELGDSALYLCASSYPRGSGANVLTFGAGSRLTVL.

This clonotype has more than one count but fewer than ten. CDR3 sequence: CASSRQFSYNSPLHF. Here the CDR3 DNA reads TGTGCCAGCTCGAGACAGTTCTCCTATAATTCACCCCTCCACTTT. This chain uses TRBV27 with TRBJ1-6, with a possible D match to TRBD1 (5 bases). CDR3 size: 15 residues. Germline loops: CDR1 MNHEY, CDR2 SMNVEV (reference sequence). The V and J ends lost 8 bases and 0 bases respectively, with 11 bases between them.